These T cell receptor beta chains were read from a single sample in a study of cytomegalovirus exposure and HLA in healthy donors. The method was immunoSEQ multiplex PCR; TCRdb's version includes in-frame clones alone and lacks a portion of them. Recorded for this sample: roughly 41,000 clones. Sequences were obtained from PBMCs. These receptors came from a woman aged 40 to 49 in good health and CMV-seronegative. Each CDR3 is given with its conserved first and last residue. Each record gives: CDR3 protein, CDR3 DNA, D gene, V gene, J gene. The D gene is left open where the match is weak.

CASSLWESAGYEQYF	TGCGCCAGCAGCCTCTGGGAGTCGGCGGGGTACGAGCAGTACTTC	.	TRBV4-3	TRBJ2-7
CASSPPGQRYEQYF	TGTGCCAGCTCACCACCGGGACAGCGCTACGAGCAGTACTTC	TRBD1	TRBV18	TRBJ2-7
CASSLNPSINYGYTF	TGTGCCAGCAGCTTGAATCCGAGTATTAACTATGGCTACACCTTC	.	TRBV5-4	TRBJ1-2
CASSYTGGDTEAFF	TGTGCCAGCAGCTACACAGGGGGCGACACTGAAGCTTTCTTT	TRBD1	TRBV7-3	TRBJ1-1
CASSAFTPLAASTGELFF	TGTGCCAGCAGCGCTTTTACCCCACTAGCGGCCTCCACCGGGGAGCTGTTTTTT	TRBD2	TRBV5-5	TRBJ2-2
CASSVITGTTEAFF	TGCGCCAGCAGCGTCATCACAGGGACGACTGAAGCTTTCTTT	.	TRBV5-1	TRBJ1-1
CASSVYRESGEAFF	TGTGCCAGCAGCGTTTACAGGGAGTCTGGTGAAGCTTTCTTT	.	TRBV9	TRBJ1-1
CASSFRGQETQYF	TGTGCCAGCAGTTTTAGGGGGCAAGAGACCCAGTACTTC	.	TRBV27	TRBJ2-5
CASSLAFGLAGNDNEQFF	TGTGCCAGCAGCTTGGCCTTCGGACTAGCGGGAAACGACAATGAGCAGTTCTTC	TRBD2	TRBV11-2	TRBJ2-1
CASSPPLLAGDTDTQYF	TGTGCCAGCTCACCACCTTTACTAGCGGGAGATACAGATACGCAGTATTTT	TRBD2	TRBV18	TRBJ2-3
CASSRGWTGTIEAQHF	TGTGCCAGCAGCCGAGGCTGGACAGGCACCATCGAGGCCCAGCATTTT	TRBD1	TRBV5-8	TRBJ1-5
CASSLISGGLGEKLFF	TGTGCCAGCAGTTTGATCTCGGGAGGACTCGGAGAAAAACTGTTTTTT	.	TRBV28	TRBJ1-4
CASSPDISNQPQHF	TGTGCCAGCAGCCCCGACATTAGCAATCAGCCCCAGCATTTT	.	TRBV7-9	TRBJ1-5
CASSQGRQNMNTEAFF	TGCGCCAGCAGCCAAGGACGACAGAACATGAACACTGAAGCTTTCTTT	.	TRBV4-3	TRBJ1-1
CASSILGQYSGYTF	TGTGCCAGTAGTATCCTGGGACAGTACTCTGGCTACACCTTC	TRBD1	TRBV19	TRBJ1-2
CATSRDRQSSYNEQFF	TGTGCCACCAGCAGAGACCGACAGAGCTCCTACAATGAGCAGTTCTTC	.	TRBV15	TRBJ2-1
CASSPLAKSYEQYF	TGTGCCAGCTCACCGCTAGCCAAATCCTACGAGCAGTACTTC	.	TRBV18	TRBJ2-7
CASSLDRYRGPTGELFF	TGTGCCAGCAGCTTAGATCGGTACAGGGGGCCCACCGGGGAGCTGTTTTTT	TRBD1	TRBV7-3	TRBJ2-2
CAISSGTGGFGNTIYF	TGTGCCATCAGTTCCGGGACAGGGGGTTTTGGAAACACCATATATTTT	TRBD1	TRBV10-3	TRBJ1-3
CASSPTSGSHEQYF	TGTGCCAGCTCACCGACTAGCGGGAGCCACGAGCAGTACTTC	TRBD2	TRBV18	TRBJ2-7
CASSQDLEEKLFF	TGTGCCAGCAGCCAAGATCTTGAGGAAAAACTGTTTTTT	.	TRBV14	TRBJ1-4
CASSEAWHDSYEQYF	TGTGCCAGCAGTGAAGCGTGGCATGACTCCTACGAGCAGTACTTC	.	TRBV6-1	TRBJ2-7
CASSEAVYLRELIYEQYF	TGTGCCAGCAGTGAAGCTGTATATCTGCGGGAGCTAATCTACGAGCAGTACTTC	TRBD2	TRBV6-1	TRBJ2-7
CASSPYPTGVYGYTF	TGTGCCAGCAGTCCTTACCCGACAGGGGTCTATGGCTACACCTTC	TRBD1	TRBV27	TRBJ1-2
CASSQETNYNEEQFF	TGCGCCAGCAGCCAAGAGACTAACTACAATGAGGAGCAGTTCTTC	.	TRBV4-1	TRBJ2-1
CASSSSGTGSYEQYF	TGTGCCAGCAGCTCATCCGGGACAGGGTCCTACGAGCAGTACTTC	TRBD1	TRBV5-4	TRBJ2-7
CASSPTDLAGGPYF	TGTGCCAGCAGCCCTACTGATTTAGCGGGAGGGCCGTACTTC	TRBD2	TRBV4-2	TRBJ2-7
CASSQSTSGSYEQYF	TGCGCCAGCAGCCAAAGTACTAGCGGTTCCTACGAGCAGTACTTC	TRBD2	TRBV4-3	TRBJ2-7
CASSPRQGNQPQHF	TGTGCCAGCAGCCCTCGACAGGGCAACCAGCCCCAGCATTTT	TRBD1	TRBV7-2	TRBJ1-5
CASSGGETQYF	TGTGCCAGCAGCGGGGGGGAGACCCAGTACTTC	.	TRBV11-1	TRBJ2-5
CASQRDPGLAAYEQYF	TGTGCCAGCCAAAGGGACCCGGGACTAGCGGCCTACGAGCAGTACTTC	TRBD2	TRBV18	TRBJ2-7
CATSRDRLAYEQFF	TGTGCCACCAGCAGAGATCGTCTAGCGTATGAGCAGTTCTTC	.	TRBV15	TRBJ2-1
CASRKTLYRDNEQFF	TGTGCCAGCAGGAAAACCTTGTACCGGGACAATGAGCAGTTCTTC	.	TRBV27	TRBJ2-1
CASSLGTVPNEKLFF	TGCGCCAGCAGCTTAGGGACAGTTCCTAATGAAAAACTGTTTTTT	TRBD1	TRBV5-1	TRBJ1-4
CATEPGQGKGEQYF	TGTGCCACCGAACCGGGACAGGGGAAAGGTGAGCAGTACTTC	TRBD1	TRBV15	TRBJ2-7
CASSELAGGPVETQYF	TGTGCCAGCAGCGAATTAGCGGGAGGGCCGGTGGAGACCCAGTACTTC	TRBD2	TRBV4-2	TRBJ2-5
CASSLLTSGGEGEQFF	TGTGCCAGCAGCTTGCTGACTAGCGGAGGGGAGGGTGAGCAGTTCTTC	TRBD2	TRBV5-4	TRBJ2-1
CASSQDRDPNYGYTF	TGCGCCAGCAGCCAGGACAGGGATCCTAACTATGGCTACACCTTC	TRBD1	TRBV4-1	TRBJ1-2
CASSPRTEKKDNEQFF	TGTGCCAGCAGCCCGCGGACAGAGAAAAAGGACAATGAGCAGTTCTTC	.	TRBV7-6	TRBJ2-1
CASSQGYQGNTGELFF	TGCGCCAGCAGCCAAGGGTACCAGGGGAACACCGGGGAGCTGTTTTTT	.	TRBV4-3	TRBJ2-2
CASSFGQGETQYF	TGTGCCAGCAGCTTTGGGCAGGGGGAGACCCAGTACTTC	.	TRBV5-6	TRBJ2-5
CASSYAGDRRREAQYF	TGTGCCAGCAGCTATGCGGGGGACAGGCGCCGAGAGGCCCAGTACTTC	.	TRBV7-2	TRBJ2-5
CASSPGSGREGYNEQFF	TGTGCCAGCAGCCCGGGGAGCGGGAGAGAGGGTTACAATGAGCAGTTCTTC	TRBD2	TRBV9	TRBJ2-1
CASSLLRSSYNEQFF	TGTGCCAGTAGTCTTCTGAGGAGCTCCTACAATGAGCAGTTCTTC	.	TRBV19	TRBJ2-1
CASSVTGSISGNTIYF	TGTGCCAGCAGCGTAACAGGGTCTATCTCTGGAAACACCATATATTTT	.	TRBV9	TRBJ1-3
CAISENVGQGARGYGYTF	TGTGCCATCAGTGAAAATGTGGGACAGGGAGCGAGAGGCTATGGCTACACCTTC	TRBD1	TRBV10-3	TRBJ1-2
CASSPSPDQPQHF	TGTGCCAGCAGTCCGTCTCCAGATCAGCCCCAGCATTTT	.	TRBV2	TRBJ1-5
CASSQDLPGRGGYEKLFF	TGCGCCAGCAGCCAAGATCTCCCCGGACGAGGGGGCTATGAAAAACTGTTTTTT	TRBD1	TRBV4-3	TRBJ1-4
CSTYPPETQYF	TGCAGTACCTACCCCCCAGAGACCCAGTACTTC	.	TRBV20-1	TRBJ2-5
CASSLVRGGVAKNIQYF	TGTGCCAGCAGCTTAGTTAGGGGCGGGGTAGCCAAAAACATTCAGTACTTC	.	TRBV7-9	TRBJ2-4
CASSTGTDYEQYF	TGTGCCAGCAGCACCGGGACAGACTACGAGCAGTACTTC	TRBD1	TRBV28	TRBJ2-7
CASSPGYGYTF	TGTGCCAGCAGTCCAGGTTATGGCTACACCTTC	.	TRBV6-6	TRBJ1-2
CASSQDLGTSGVNNEQFF	TGTGCCAGCAGCCAAGATCTAGGGACTAGCGGAGTGAACAATGAGCAGTTCTTC	TRBD2	TRBV4-2	TRBJ2-1
CAWSPGGITEAFF	TGTGCCTGGAGCCCCGGTGGTATTACTGAAGCTTTCTTT	.	TRBV30	TRBJ1-1